Sequencing of this T cell receptor beta chain was carried out in a study of control samples from healthy donors and cancer patients. The method was immunoSEQ multiplex PCR; TCRdb's version includes in-frame clones alone and lacks a portion of them. The data show approximately 46,000 clones, more than 80% seen once. This clonotype was obtained from a man aged 25 to 45 with colorectal cancer. The sequencing sample was made of PBMCs.

CDR3 DNA: TGTGCCAGCAGCTTAGTGGTCCTTTATAATTCACCCCTCCACTTT. Amino acid sequence: CASSLVVLYNSPLHF. J is TRBJ1-6 and V is TRBV7-2; no clear D gene. Germline V lookup: CDR1 SGHTA, CDR2 FQGNSA. This CDR3 has 15 amino acids. The V end was cut by 1 base, the J end by 4 bases, with 8 bases between.